The source of this TCR beta chain is a study of blood T cell repertoires in COVID-19. Germline CDR1 and CDR2: KGHSH and LQKENI. This CDR3 contains 15 residues. The V end lost 2 bases, the J end lost 1 base, and 11 bases lay between the germline ends. Those who participated ranged in age from roughly 18 to 90 years and resided in about 24 US areas. The study counted Cohort 3 donors as recovered given two negative PCRs, clearance, or symptom resolution. Assay used: immunoSEQ multiplex PCR; TCRdb lists only in-frame clones, some missing. This sample has 380,000 or so clones, with around 87% found just once.

The sample comprised PBMCs or T cells enriched from blood (not recorded which). The chain couples TRBV18 to TRBJ1-1; the D gene is possibly TRBD1 (6 bases). The TCR originated in a man aged 25-45 years who had recovered from COVID-19. The CDR3 region has the DNA TGTGCCAGCTCACCATCCGGGGGGCGGAACACTGAAGCTTTCTTT. It translates to CASSPSGGRNTEAFF.